These 3 T cell receptor beta chains were sequenced from one sample in a study of blood T cells in healthy people across ages. Then a second PCR, running roughly 7 to 11 cycles, was carried out with a sample-barcoded 5' primer and a J-beta primer mix. TCRdb re-derived calls from the 5' RACE reads in MiXCR, one entry per CDR3 protein. The table lists about 1.4 million distinct CDR3 sequences, approximately 59% of them singletons. The source material was blood. The receptors shown here come from a young man in good health.

This clonotype was seen a handful of times. DNA for the CDR3: TGTGCCAGCAGCAACCGGGACAATGAGCAGTTCTTC. Translation gives CASSNRDNEQFF. The chain has TRBV21-1 and TRBJ2-1; the D call TRBD1 from the table was never checked on the DNA. TRBV21-1 is deemed a pseudogene. CDR3 size: 12 residues.

A single count supports this clonotype. The J gene is TRBJ2-3, the V gene TRBV7-8; TRBD2 aligns across 11 bases. The CDR3 contains 17 residues. Germline CDR1 and CDR2: SGHVS and FQNEAQ. J lost 3 bases, V lost 1 base, and 6 bases had no gene match. The CDR3 nucleotides read TGTGCCAGCAGCTTAGGGAGACTAGCGGGAACTACAGATACGCAGTATTTT. This gives the protein CASSLGRLAGTTDTQYF.

This chain uses TRBV6-5 with TRBJ2-1; a possible D gene is TRBD2 (5 bases). The germline CDR1 and CDR2 sequences are MNHEY and SVGAGI. This CDR3 spans 11 amino acids. The CDR3: CATGEGGEQFF. As DNA, the CDR3 is TGTGCAACCGGCGAGGGCGGTGAGCAGTTCTTC.